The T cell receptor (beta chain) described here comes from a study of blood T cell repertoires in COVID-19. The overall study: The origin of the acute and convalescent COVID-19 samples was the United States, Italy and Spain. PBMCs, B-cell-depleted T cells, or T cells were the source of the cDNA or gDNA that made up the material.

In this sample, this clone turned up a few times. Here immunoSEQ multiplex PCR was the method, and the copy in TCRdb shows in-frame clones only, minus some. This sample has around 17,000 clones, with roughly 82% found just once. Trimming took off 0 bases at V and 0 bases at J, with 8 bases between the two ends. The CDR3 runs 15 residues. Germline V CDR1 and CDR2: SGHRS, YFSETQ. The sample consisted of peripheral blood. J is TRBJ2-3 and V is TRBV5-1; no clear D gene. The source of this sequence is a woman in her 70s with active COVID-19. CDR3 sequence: CASSLDQASTDTQYF. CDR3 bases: TGCGCCAGCAGCTTGGATCAGGCTAGCACAGATACGCAGTATTTT. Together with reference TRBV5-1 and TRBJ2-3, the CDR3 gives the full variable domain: KAGVTQTPRYLIKTRGQQVTLSCSPISGHRSVSWYQQTPGQGLQFLFEYFSETQRNKGNFPGRFSGRQFSNSRSEMNVSTLELGDSALYLCASSLDQASTDTQYFGPGTRLTVL.